This record concerns one T cell receptor (beta chain) sequence. Antigen specificity is unknown. Germline V gives CDR1 SGDLS, CDR2 YYNGEE. CDR3 size: 14 residues. Germline trimming cut 0 bases from V and 8 bases from J; bases unmatched to any gene: 7. Primers for the PCR totalled 60 Vbeta and 13 Jbeta. The data were produced by immunoSEQ multiplex PCR, yet TCRdb's version contains in-frame clones alone and is incomplete. Altogether roughly 150,000 clones are present, approximately 83% being singletons, with the ten largest covering approximately 1.5%. This sample was included in a study of cytomegalovirus exposure and HLA in healthy donors. Regarding donors, all were healthy bone marrow donors. Whole-study results and caveats: A missense DCLRE1C variant was associated with V- and J-gene trimming of TCR beta chains in a later analysis, and an independent cohort replicated the association.

The V call is TRBV9, the J call TRBJ2-5; TRBD2 agrees at 7 bases. Sequencing was performed on PBMCs. The source is a woman between 18 and 29 years old in good health and CMV-seronegative. The CDR3 loop reads CASSVESSGKTQYF. Here the CDR3 DNA reads TGTGCCAGCAGCGTAGAATCTAGCGGTAAAACCCAGTACTTC. Full variable domain (remainder filled in from reference TRBV9 and TRBJ2-5): DSGVTQTPKHLITATGQRVTLRCSPRSGDLSVYWYQQSLDQGLQFLIQYYNGEERAKGNILERFSAQQFPDLHSELNLSSLELGDSALYFCASSVESSGKTQYFGPGTRLLVL.